Listed below are T cell receptor beta chains from one sample, sequenced in a study of vaccination effects on CD4 cells after COVID-19. Sequenced by immunoSEQ multiplex PCR; TCRdb stores in-frame clones only, minus some. The sample has around 69,000 clones; over 70% are singletons. Their recognized antigens are unknown. Sequencing used CD4+ T cells from PBMCs cultured with HCoV-229E spike peptides, obtained after COVID-19 vaccination. Receptors were obtained from a human donor who received a COVID-19 vaccine. Each CDR3 is given with its conserved first and last residue. The D gene is left open where the match is weak. Size is stated for part of the rows, as once, few or many counts, or as a class when the clone is expanded.

>TRBV12-3/TRBV12-4|.|.|TRBJ1-1
TGTGCCAGCAGCGGGACACCGAACACTGAAGCTTTCTTT
CASSGTPNTEAFF
>TRBV24-1|.|TRBD1|TRBJ1-2
TGTGCCACCAGTGTCGGGACAGGGTTTGGTAACTATGGCTACACCTTC
CATSVGTGFGNYGYTF
>TRBV7-3|once|.|TRBJ1-2
TGTGCCAGCAGCTTAGATGGGGGAGGCGGCTACACCTTC
CASSLDGGGGYTF
>TRBV7-2|.|.|TRBJ1-2
TGTGCCAGCAGCCCTCATAATTTAAGGGAGGGAGGCTACACCTTC
CASSPHNLREGGYTF
>TRBV4-3|.|.|TRBJ1-6
TGCGCCAGCAGCCATGAGGTGTGGGGGAATTCACCCCTCCACTTT
CASSHEVWGNSPLHF
>TRBV7-3|.|.|TRBJ2-3
TGTGCCAGCAGCTTAACGCGGCAGGGAAAGGCAGATACGCAGTATTTT
CASSLTRQGKADTQYF
>TRBV7-2|.|TRBD2|TRBJ2-2
TGTGCCAGCAGCAGGGGACTAGCTGGGACCGGGGAGCTGTTTTTT
CASSRGLAGTGELFF
>TRBV2|.|.|TRBJ1-2
TGTGCCAGCAGTGGCAGTGCAGGGTCGGGCTATGGCTACACCTTC
CASSGSAGSGYGYTF
>TRBV7-3|.|.|TRBJ1-1
TGTGCCAGCAGCCCCCTCCCGGGCCGGATGAACACTGAAGCTTTCTTT
CASSPLPGRMNTEAFF
>TRBV25-1|few|.|TRBJ1-1
TGTGCCAGCAGTGGACAGGCCTCCCCGAGCACTGAAGCTTTCTTT
CASSGQASPSTEAFF
>TRBV2|.|.|TRBJ1-2
TGTGCCAGCAGTGAAAGGGGGGAACGACAGGCCCCGCCAATCTATGGCTACACCTTC
CASSERGERQAPPIYGYTF
>TRBV7-2|.|TRBD2|TRBJ2-3
TGTGCCAGCAGCTCTCGGACTAGCGGGCAACACACAGATACGCAGTATTTT
CASSSRTSGQHTDTQYF
>TRBV5-1|.|.|TRBJ2-2
TGCGCCAGCAGCTTGGTGGAGACTGGGGAGCTGTTTTTT
CASSLVETGELFF
>TRBV9|.|TRBD1|TRBJ1-2
TGTGCCAGCAGCGTGGGACAGGGAAACTATGGCTACACCTTC
CASSVGQGNYGYTF
>TRBV7-9|few|.|TRBJ1-2
TGTGCCAGCAGCTACACGACAGGCGGGGACTCGCAGTTGGGCTACACCTTC
CASSYTTGGDSQLGYTF
>TRBV28|few|.|TRBJ1-3
TGTGCCAGCAGTTTACCATACCCAGGAAACACCATATATTTT
CASSLPYPGNTIYF
>TRBV19|.|.|TRBJ1-6
TGTGCCAGTCGAGGGACTGGTTCACCCCTCCACTTT
CASRGTGSPLHF
>TRBV28|.|.|TRBJ1-5
TGTGCCAGCAGGGGTAGCAATCAGCCCCAGCATTTT
CASRGSNQPQHF
>TRBV20-1|.|.|TRBJ1-2
TGCAGTGCCCCCCCTGAGAGGGGCTACACCTTC
CSAPPERGYTF
>TRBV5-4|.|.|TRBJ1-2
TGTGCCAGCAGCCGGGACGGCACCTATGGCTACACCTTC
CASSRDGTYGYTF
>TRBV6-2/TRBV6-3|.|TRBD2|TRBJ2-1
TGTGCCAGCAGTTCTTTTTATAGCGGGGAGTACAATGAGCAGTTCTTC
CASSSFYSGEYNEQFF
>TRBV18|.|.|TRBJ2-3
TGTGCCTGCGCCCGGGGGACGAGCACAGATACGCAGTATTTT
CACARGTSTDTQYF
>TRBV7-9|.|TRBD2|TRBJ2-1
TGTGCCAGCAGCTCCCGGGTAGTTAGCGGGGGGGCAGGAGAGCAGTTCTTC
CASSSRVVSGGAGEQFF
>TRBV7-9|.|TRBD2|TRBJ2-3
TGTGCCAGCAGCTTAGGACTAGCGGGGGGGCGCACAGATACGCAGTATTTT
CASSLGLAGGRTDTQYF
>TRBV5-1|once|.|TRBJ1-5
TGCGCCAGCAGCTTGTGGGGGGAGAAAAATCAGCCCCAGCATTTT
CASSLWGEKNQPQHF
>TRBV19|.|.|TRBJ1-1
TGTGCCAGTAGTACACGGGGCACTGAAGCTTTCTTT
CASSTRGTEAFF
>TRBV4-1|few|.|TRBJ1-2
TGCGCCAGCAGCCGCTCAAAAAGTGATAGGGGGTATGGCTACACCTTC
CASSRSKSDRGYGYTF
>TRBV7-3|.|.|TRBJ1-1
TGTGCCAGCAGCTTGACCAGGGTGGGGACTGAAGCTTTCTTT
CASSLTRVGTEAFF
>TRBV18|once|TRBD2|TRBJ2-3
TGTGCCAGCTCACCCTCAGCGGGGGGAACAGATACGCAGTATTTT
CASSPSAGGTDTQYF
>TRBV7-3|.|TRBD2|TRBJ2-1
TGTGCCAGCAGCCCCGGACTAGTTGCCTACAATGAGCAGTTCTTC
CASSPGLVAYNEQFF
>TRBV15|.|.|TRBJ2-5
TGTGCCACCAGCAGAGACCAGGACAGTAAAGAGACCCAGTACTTC
CATSRDQDSKETQYF
>TRBV11-2|.|.|TRBJ2-3
TGTGCCAGCAGCTCGCAGGGAGGCACAGATACGCAGTATTTT
CASSSQGGTDTQYF